This T cell receptor (beta chain) was captured by sequencing in a study of blood T cell repertoires in COVID-19. Whole-study context: Acute and convalescent COVID-19 specimens originated in the United States, Italy and Spain.

CDR3 length equals 16 residues. Germline-derived CDR1 and CDR2 are LGHDT and YNNKEL (reference sequence). V was clipped by 3 bases and J by 5 bases; unmatched bases: 3. The repertoire was sequenced with immunoSEQ multiplex PCR; TCRdb's copy has only in-frame clones and lacks some. The table records 250,000 to 300,000 clones, approximately 87% of them present only once. The chain carries TRBV3-1 (or the pseudogene TRBV3-2) and TRBJ1-6, with 11 bases aligning to TRBD1. The sequenced sample consisted of peripheral blood. The clonotype was recovered from a woman aged 25 to 39 with COVID-19, enrolled during active disease. The CDR3 reads CASSHRGQGDNSPLHF. CDR3 sequence (DNA): TGTGCCAGCAGCCATCGGGGACAGGGGGATAATTCACCCCTCCACTTT.